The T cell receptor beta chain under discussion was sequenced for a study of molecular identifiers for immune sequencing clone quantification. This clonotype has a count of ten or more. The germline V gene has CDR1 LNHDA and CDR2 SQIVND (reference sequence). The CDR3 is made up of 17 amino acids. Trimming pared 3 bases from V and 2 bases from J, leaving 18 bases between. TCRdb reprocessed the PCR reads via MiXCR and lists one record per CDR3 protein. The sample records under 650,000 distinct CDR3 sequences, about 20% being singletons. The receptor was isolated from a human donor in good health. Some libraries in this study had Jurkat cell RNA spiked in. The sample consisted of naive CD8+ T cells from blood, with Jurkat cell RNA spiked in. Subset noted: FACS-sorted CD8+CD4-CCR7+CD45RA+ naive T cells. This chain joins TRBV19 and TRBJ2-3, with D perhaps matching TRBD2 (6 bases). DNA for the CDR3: TGTGCCAGTAGTATTATCGCGGCGGGGCCCATCACAGATACGCAGTATTTT. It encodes CASSIIAAGPITDTQYF.